This T cell receptor (beta chain) comes out of a study of T-cell reconstitution after alpha-beta-depleted transplantation in children. Findings and limits, study-wide: There were reportedly several hundred expanded graft clones from which alpha-beta T cells came about two months after transplant. One year after transplant, T-cell counts and diversity came mostly from newly produced T cells.

It was with unique molecular identifiers that the TCRbeta library was prepared. TCRdb reprocessed the PCR reads with MiXCR, giving one entry per CDR3 protein. This sample carries about 420,000 distinct CDR3 sequences, 15% to 20% of them seen once, and the ten largest clones take roughly 27%. Worth noting for this clonotype: Its matching antigen is unknown.

The V gene end was trimmed by 4 bases and the J gene end by 3 bases; junction bases not matched to a gene: 6. Germline V CDR1 and CDR2: SNHLY, FYNNEI. The CDR3 consists of 16 residues. The V call is TRBV2, the J call TRBJ1-5; 10 bases fit TRBD1. The specimen was PBMCs, mostly from graft donor cells, collected 360 days after TCRalphabeta/CD19-depleted stem cell transplant. The TCR originated in a boy under two years old who had a stem cell transplant for Wiskott-Aldrich syndrome, so the T cells may come from the graft donor. The CDR3 protein is CASSVLTGGINQPQHF. The CDR3 DNA follows: TGTGCCAGCAGTGTACTGACAGGGGGCATCAATCAGCCCCAGCATTTT.